The clone carrying this T cell receptor beta chain has ten or more counts. The target antigen is unknown. This sample is part of a study of T-cell memory formation after mild COVID-19. Across the study: TCR clusters mostly belonged to single donors. Study observations and caveats: The finding that pre-infection memory included some responding clones suggested that cross-reactive memory joined. Clones from the second wave (peaking day 37) had unconfirmed SARS-CoV-2 specificity. Of the contracting clones, CD4+ ones lay mainly in CM and EM, and CD8+ ones in EMRA.

MiXCR, run by TCRdb on the 5' RACE reads, gives a single entry per CDR3 protein. The sample consists of some 150,000 distinct CDR3 sequences, roughly 6.2% of them appearing once. The sequencing sample was made of PBMCs or a T cell subset sorted from them (not recorded which). This sequence was found in an adult woman who had mild COVID-19 (a few samples of this study predate the infection). Cell type and time point are not known.

The DNA of the CDR3 is TGCGCCAGCAGCGGGACAGGGGTCTCTGGGGCCAACGTCCTGACTTTC. Its translation: CASSGTGVSGANVLTF. V gene TRBV5-1 combines with J gene TRBJ2-6; TRBD1 agrees at 10 bases. Germline V gene data show CDR1 as SGHRS and CDR2 as YFSETQ. This CDR3 has 16 amino acids. V was pared by 4 bases and J by 0 bases, with 1 base of the junction left unmatched.